This T cell receptor beta chain was identified in a study of shared clonotypes between healthy human individuals. Genomic DNA from unsorted samples was obtained from approximately 96 million PBMCs (per sample). The study's findings and limits: Among donors, sharing of clonotypes was expected to be affected by sequencing depth. Only a few donors were included, so the genetic and exposure-history diversity represented was limited.

This clone was found a few times. Its antigen is still unknown. The germline V gene encodes CDR1 MNHNS and CDR2 SASEGT. CDR3 length: 13 residues. The V segment lost 7 bases and the J segment 3 bases; nucleotides outside the gene matches: 3. An assay was performed, and its level was deep. The data were produced by immunoSEQ multiplex PCR, yet TCRdb's version contains in-frame clones alone and is incomplete. Of hundreds of thousands of clones in the sample, just over 75% were seen once. The origin of this receptor is a woman in her thirties or forties in good health. Some clones in this sample may be carry-over from other donors' samples. The chain recombines TRBV6-1 with TRBJ1-5; TRBD1 aligns across 7 bases. The sample consisted of PBMCs. In DNA form, the CDR3 reads TGTGCCAGCAAGGGACAGTACAATCAGCCCCAGCATTTT. Translated, it gives CASKGQYNQPQHF.